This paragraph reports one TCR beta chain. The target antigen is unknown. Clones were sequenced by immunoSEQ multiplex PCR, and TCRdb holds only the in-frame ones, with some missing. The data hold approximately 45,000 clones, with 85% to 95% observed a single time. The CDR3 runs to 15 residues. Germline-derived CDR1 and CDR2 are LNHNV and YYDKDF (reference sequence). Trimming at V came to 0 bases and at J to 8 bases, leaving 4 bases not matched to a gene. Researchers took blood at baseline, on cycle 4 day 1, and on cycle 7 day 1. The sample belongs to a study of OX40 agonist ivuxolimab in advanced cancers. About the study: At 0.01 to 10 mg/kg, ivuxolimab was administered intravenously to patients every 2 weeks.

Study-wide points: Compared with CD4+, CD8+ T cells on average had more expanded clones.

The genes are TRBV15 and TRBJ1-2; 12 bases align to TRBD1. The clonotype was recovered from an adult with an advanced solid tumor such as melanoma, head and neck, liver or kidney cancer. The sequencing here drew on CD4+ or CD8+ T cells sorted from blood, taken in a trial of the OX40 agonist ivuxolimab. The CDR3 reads CATSREGQGAKGYTF. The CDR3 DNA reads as TGTGCCACCAGCAGAGAGGGACAGGGGGCTAAAGGCTACACCTTC.